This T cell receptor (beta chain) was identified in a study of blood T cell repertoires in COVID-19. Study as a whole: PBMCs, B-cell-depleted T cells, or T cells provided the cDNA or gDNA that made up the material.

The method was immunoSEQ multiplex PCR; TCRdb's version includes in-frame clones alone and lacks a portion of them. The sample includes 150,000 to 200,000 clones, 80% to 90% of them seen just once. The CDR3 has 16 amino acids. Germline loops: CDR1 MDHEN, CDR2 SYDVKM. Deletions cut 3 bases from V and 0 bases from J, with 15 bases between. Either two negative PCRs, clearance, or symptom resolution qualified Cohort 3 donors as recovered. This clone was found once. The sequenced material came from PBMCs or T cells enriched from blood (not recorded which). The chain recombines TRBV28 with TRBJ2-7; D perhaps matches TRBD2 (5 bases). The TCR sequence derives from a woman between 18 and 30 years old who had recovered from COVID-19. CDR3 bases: TGTGCCAGCAGTTTGAGGAGCGGTAGGGCCTCCTACGAGCAGTACTTC. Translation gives CASSLRSGRASYEQYF.